This T cell receptor beta chain was identified in a study of blood T cells in healthy people across ages. Study-wide results and limits: Aged donors had fewer naive CD4+ cells and lower diversity than long-lived donors. TCR beta diversity per million T cells fell roughly linearly with age.

V shed 0 bases and J shed 5 bases, with 10 bases lying between them. CDR1 and CDR2 from the germline V gene are MNHEY and SVGAGI. There are 14 residues in the CDR3. Sample-barcoded 5' priming and a J-beta primer mix drove a second PCR of 7 to 11 cycles. Every cDNA molecule carried a tag from a template-switch adaptor bearing 12 random nucleotides. TCRdb ran MiXCR on the 5' RACE reads and lists one entry per CDR3 protein. The sample has roughly 1.6 million distinct CDR3 sequences; about 35% are singletons. A minimum of 7 million PBMCs was isolated per sample. Comment on this clonotype: No antigen is known for it.

The sequence came from a woman aged 25 to 45 in good health. The specimen sequenced was blood. J is TRBJ2-5 and V is TRBV6-5; possible D gene TRBD1, 6 bases. CDR3 region: CASSYSGGEETQYF. CDR3 DNA sequence: TGTGCCAGCAGTTACTCAGGGGGAGAGGAGACCCAGTACTTC.